The rows below give T cell receptor beta chains drawn from one sample of a study of early stage breast cancer tumors. Generated by immunoSEQ multiplex PCR, the TCRdb table keeps only in-frame clones and is missing some. Of about 4,800 clones in the sample, around two thirds were seen once. The sequenced sample was breast tumor tissue. The receptors come from a person aged 50 to 59 with breast cancer. Each CDR3 is given with its conserved first and last residue.

v_gene,j_gene,CDR3aa
TRBV6-6,TRBJ1-2,CASFQTGGQHYGYTF
TRBV11-2,TRBJ1-2,CASSHPGPTNYGYTF
TRBV7-2,TRBJ2-3,CASSTHQRGTDTQYF
TRBV11-3,TRBJ2-5,CASSSVTSQETQYF
TRBV7-9,TRBJ2-3,CASSLMRERDTQYF
TRBV6-5,TRBJ2-3,CASKSGQGVNTQYF
TRBV6-6,TRBJ1-5,CASSYPTGGGNQPQHF
TRBV19,TRBJ1-1,CASTTIPNTEAFF
TRBV2,TRBJ2-1,CASSSGTSVWGSNEQFF
TRBV18,TRBJ1-2,CASSPPQGGLVNYGYTF
TRBV5-1,TRBJ1-4,CASKRDTGHPATNEKLFF
TRBV6-1,TRBJ1-2,CASTDSDGGYTF
TRBV28,TRBJ2-5,CASRDVRETQYF
TRBV18,TRBJ1-1,CASSPPRISGNTEAFF
TRBV7-2,TRBJ2-7,CASSLGIKRSAPLPYEQYF
TRBV28,TRBJ1-2,CASSRDRGVYGYTF
TRBV2,TRBJ2-2,CASKVRDDDTGELFF
TRBV6-5,TRBJ2-3,CASSYGGAGTDTQYF
TRBV28,TRBJ1-3,CASRTQGAPGNTIYF
TRBV7-6,TRBJ2-1,CASSLLAGGHNEQFF
TRBV19,TRBJ2-7,CASSIADEQYF
TRBV14,TRBJ1-6,CASSAYRNGNSPLHF
TRBV5-1,TRBJ2-3,CASSPGARQRTDTQYF
TRBV11-3,TRBJ2-7,CASSLVRETSYEQYF
TRBV27,TRBJ1-6,CASSVSYNSPLHF
TRBV4-3,TRBJ1-5,CASSPGPLYSNQPQHF
TRBV20-1,TRBJ2-1,CSVVGPQQFF
TRBV7-2,TRBJ2-3,CASTSPQLAGAQYF
TRBV21-1,TRBJ1-1,CASSKEDIEAFF
TRBV9,TRBJ2-3,CASSVGLASTDTQYF
TRBV5-1,TRBJ1-6,CASTMGQGTNSPLHF
TRBV27,TRBJ2-7,CASSSKRDRGTYEQYF
TRBV18,TRBJ1-2,CASSPMGQGDHGYTF
TRBV4-1,TRBJ2-3,CASSQTGAQTDTQYF
TRBV7-9,TRBJ2-7,CASTPGTSYEQYF
TRBV5-5,TRBJ2-3,CASSLWGSTDTQYF
TRBV5-5,TRBJ1-6,CASSLVKESSYNSPLHF